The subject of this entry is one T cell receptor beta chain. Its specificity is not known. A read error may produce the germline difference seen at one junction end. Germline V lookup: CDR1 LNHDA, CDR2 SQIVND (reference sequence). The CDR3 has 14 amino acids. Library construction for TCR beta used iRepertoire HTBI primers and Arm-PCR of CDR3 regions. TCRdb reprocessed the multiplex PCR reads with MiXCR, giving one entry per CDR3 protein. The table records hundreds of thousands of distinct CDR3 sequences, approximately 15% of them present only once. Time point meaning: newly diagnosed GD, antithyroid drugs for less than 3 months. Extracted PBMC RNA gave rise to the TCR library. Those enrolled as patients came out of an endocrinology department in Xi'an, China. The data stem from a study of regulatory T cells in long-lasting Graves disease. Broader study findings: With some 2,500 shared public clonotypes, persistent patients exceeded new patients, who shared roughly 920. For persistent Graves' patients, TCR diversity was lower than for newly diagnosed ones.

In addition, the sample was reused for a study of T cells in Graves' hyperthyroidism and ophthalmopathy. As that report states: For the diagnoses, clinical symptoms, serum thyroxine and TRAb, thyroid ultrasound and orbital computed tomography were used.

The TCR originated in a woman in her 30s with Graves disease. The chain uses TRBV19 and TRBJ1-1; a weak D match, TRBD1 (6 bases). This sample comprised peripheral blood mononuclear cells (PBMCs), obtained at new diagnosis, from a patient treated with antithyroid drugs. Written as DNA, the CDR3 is TGTGCCAGTAGTACCGACAGGACGAACACTGAGGCTTTCTTT. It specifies CASSTDRTNTEAFF.